The 19 T cell receptor beta chains below were found in one sample sequenced in a study of cytomegalovirus exposure and HLA in healthy donors. PCR was performed using 60 Vbeta and 13 Jbeta primers. The data were produced by immunoSEQ multiplex PCR, yet TCRdb's version contains in-frame clones alone and is incomplete. The table includes over 110,000 clones, 75% to 85% detected once. Sequencing was done on a sample of PBMCs. These receptors originate from a female donor in good health and CMV-seronegative.

This sequence joins TRBV5-1 and TRBJ2-2, with 7 bases aligning to TRBD1. Unmatched junction bases numbered 6, after V lost 5 bases and J lost 5 bases. Germline values: CDR1 SGHRS, CDR2 YFSETQ. The CDR3 loop spans 14 amino acids. CDR3 amino acids: CASSSGTETGELFF. The CDR3 DNA follows: TGCGCCAGCAGTTCCGGGACAGAGACCGGGGAGCTGTTTTTT. The full variable domain, in which reference TRBV5-1 and TRBJ2-2 provide the parts outside the CDR3, is KAGVTQTPRYLIKTRGQQVTLSCSPISGHRSVSWYQQTPGQGLQFLFEYFSETQRNKGNFPGRFSGRQFSNSRSEMNVSTLELGDSALYLCASSSGTETGELFFGEGSRLTVL.

The V call is TRBV7-9, the J call TRBJ2-5; 10 positions match TRBD1. The trim removed 4 bases at V and 5 bases at J, leaving 7 bases unmatched. This CDR3 spans 15 amino acids. Per germline, CDR1 SEHNR and CDR2 FQNEAQ (reference sequence). Here the CDR3 reads CASSSGTGVIETQYF. CDR3 coding DNA: TGTGCCAGCAGCTCCGGGACAGGGGTCATTGAGACCCAGTACTTC.

Points on this clone: One end of the junction does not line up with germline, which may come from a read error. The sample holds other DNA sequences that translate to the same CDR3. This sequence joins TRBV29-1 and TRBJ1-1; D may be TRBD1 (5 bases). The germline gives CDR1 SQVTM, CDR2 ANQGSEA. The CDR3 is made up of 15 amino acids. CDR3 protein: CSVDGGGKGNTEAFF. DNA for the CDR3: TGCAGCGTTGATGGGGGAGGCAAGGGAAACACTGAAGCCTTCTTT.

The chain has TRBV7-9 and TRBJ2-7; D perhaps matches TRBD1 (5 bases). Germline CDR1 reads SEHNR; CDR2 reads FQNEAQ (reference sequence). The length of the CDR3 is 13 residues. Trimming removed 5 bases at V and 2 bases at J, with 10 bases between. CDR3 sequence (DNA): TGTGCCAGCAGCCCCCGACAGACCTACGAGCAGTACTTC. The encoded protein is CASSPRQTYEQYF.

This clone was seen a few times. The chain combines TRBV4-3 with TRBJ2-7, with 9 bases aligning to TRBD1. After removal of 3 bases from V and 4 bases from J, the junction contained 7 bases not matched to a gene. The CDR3 spans 15 residues. Germline V lookup: CDR1 LGHNA, CDR2 YSLEER. The CDR3 here is CASSQGRTGAYEQYF. In DNA form, the CDR3 reads TGCGCCAGCAGCCAGGGCCGGACAGGGGCGTACGAGCAGTACTTC.

J is TRBJ1-3 and V is TRBV9; D not resolved. CDR3 length: 14 amino acids. Germline V gene lookup returns CDR1 SGDLS and CDR2 YYNGEE. Trimming pared 0 bases from V and 0 bases from J, leaving 4 bases between. CDR3 residues: CASSVDISGNTIYF. The CDR3 DNA is TGTGCCAGCAGCGTAGACATCTCTGGAAACACCATATATTTT.

This clone was detected only once. This chain connects TRBV2 to TRBJ1-1, with TRBD1 matching 7 bases. V lost 5 bases to trimming and J lost 8 bases; unmatched junction nucleotides: 14. The CDR3 runs 15 residues. Germline-derived CDR1 and CDR2 are SNHLY and FYNNEI. CDR3 coding DNA: TGTGCCAGCAGTAATGAAGGTGGAGGGGGCAGCGAAGCTTTCTTT. This translates into CASSNEGGGGSEAFF.

This clone is a singleton in its sample. This rearrangement joins TRBV11-3 to TRBJ2-5; TRBD1 matches at 7 bases. The CDR3 totals 15 residues. Germline loops: CDR1 SGHNT, CDR2 YENEEA. Germline trimming cut 1 base from V and 5 bases from J; bases unmatched to any gene: 7. The CDR3 nucleotides are TGTGCCAGCAGCTTAGGGCAGGGCAGGGGGGAGACCCAGTACTTC. This translates into CASSLGQGRGETQYF. Using reference TRBV11-3 and TRBJ2-5 for the parts outside the CDR3, the full variable domain is EAGVVQSPRYKIIEKKQPVAFWCNPISGHNTLYWYLQNLGQGPELLIRYENEEAVDDSQLPKDRFSAERLKGVDSTLKIQPAELGDSAVYLCASSLGQGRGETQYFGPGTRLLVL.

The chain links TRBV19 to TRBJ1-1; perhaps TRBD1 as D (6 bases). CDR3 length: 14 amino acids. The germline CDR1 and CDR2 sequences are LNHDA and SQIVND (reference sequence). V lost 3 bases and J 5 bases, leaving 13 bases between the germline ends. In DNA form, the CDR3 reads TGTGCCAGTAGTATGCCGGGGGGGCGAACTGAAGCTTTCTTT. Translated, it gives CASSMPGGRTEAFF. Drawing the rest from reference TRBV19 and TRBJ1-1, the complete variable domain is DGGITQSPKYLFRKEGQNVTLSCEQNLNHDAMYWYRQDPGQGLRLIYYSQIVNDFQKGDIAEGYSVSREKKESFPLTVTSAQKNPTAFYLCASSMPGGRTEAFFGQGTRLTVV.

The chain couples TRBV7-2 to TRBJ2-3, with D perhaps matching TRBD2 (6 bases). Germline CDR1 reads SGHTA; CDR2 reads FQGNSA. V lost 4 bases and J 5 bases, leaving 7 bases between the germline ends. The CDR3 is 12 amino acids. CDR3 in amino acids: CASSWRGDTQYF. CDR3 nucleotide sequence: TGTGCCAGCAGCTGGAGGGGAGATACGCAGTATTTT.

The gene calls are TRBV28 and TRBJ1-2; no clear D gene. CDR1 MDHEN and CDR2 SYDVKM come from the germline V gene. The V gene lost 6 bases and the J gene lost 8 bases, with 19 bases spanning the gap. CDR3 size: 14 residues. CDR3 DNA: TGTGCCAGCAGCGCGCAAAGGAACCGGCGGGGCTACACCTTC. Its protein is CASSAQRNRRGYTF.

The gene calls are TRBV5-1 and TRBJ2-1; D may be TRBD2 (5 bases). From germline, CDR1 is SGHRS and CDR2 YFSETQ. This CDR3 is built from 13 residues. Trimming took off 0 bases at V and 8 bases at J, with 9 bases between the two ends. CDR3 residues: CASSLERGYEQFF. DNA of the CDR3: TGCGCCAGCAGCTTGGAGCGCGGGTATGAGCAGTTCTTC.

The table lists this clone with a count of one. The chain carries TRBV2 and TRBJ2-1; 11 bases agree with TRBD1. The CDR3 length is 17 residues. The trim removed 6 bases at V and 4 bases at J, leaving 11 bases unmatched. Germline lookup yields CDR1 SNHLY and CDR2 FYNNEI. The CDR3 bases are TGTGCCAGCAGGGCCCGGGACAGGGGGAGTGTGTACAATGAGCAGTTCTTC. This codes for CASRARDRGSVYNEQFF.

For this clone: The same CDR3 arises from other DNA sequences in this sample as well. The chain uses TRBV27 and TRBJ1-2, with TRBD1 identical over 9 bases. The CDR3 runs 13 residues. The germline gives CDR1 MNHEY, CDR2 SMNVEV (reference sequence). J lost 7 bases, V lost 5 bases, and 5 bases had no gene match. The CDR3: CASSQTGGGGYTF. For the CDR3, the DNA is TGTGCCAGCAGTCAGACAGGGGGGGGTGGCTACACCTTC.

The chain recombines TRBV28 with TRBJ2-7, with D tentatively TRBD1 (6 bases). The CDR3 has 20 amino acids. Trimming shortened V by 1 base and J by 4 bases, and 29 bases separated the two germline ends. Germline-derived CDR1 and CDR2 are MDHEN and SYDVKM. The CDR3 loop is CASSLSARGGIDAPGYEQYF. CDR3 DNA: TGTGCCAGCAGTTTATCGGCGCGAGGGGGTATTGACGCGCCAGGATACGAGCAGTACTTC.

This clone turned up a few times. The chain joins TRBV27 to TRBJ2-1, with D hard to call. V was cut by 5 bases and J by 5 bases, with 10 bases left in between. Per germline, CDR1 MNHEY and CDR2 SMNVEV (reference sequence). CDR3 length: 13 residues. The CDR3 sequence: CASSQSLNNEQFF. CDR3 DNA sequence: TGTGCCAGCAGTCAGTCTCTCAACAATGAGCAGTTCTTC.

The chain links TRBV29-1 to TRBJ2-5, with TRBD1 matching over 8 bases. The CDR3 loop spans 15 amino acids. The J segment lost 1 base and the V segment lost 1 base, leaving 5 bases of the junction unmatched. The germline V gene has CDR1 SQVTM and CDR2 ANQGSEA. The CDR3 region is CSVEGGQGLQETQYF. DNA for the CDR3: TGCAGCGTTGAAGGTGGACAGGGCCTCCAAGAGACCCAGTACTTC.

The chain joins TRBV10-2 to TRBJ2-2; 8 bases fit TRBD2. Germline trimming cut 7 bases from V and 0 bases from J; bases unmatched to any gene: 7. Germline CDR1 reads WSHSY; CDR2 reads SAAADI. This CDR3 is built from 16 residues. CDR3: CASMGTSSANTGELFF. The CDR3 region has the DNA TGCGCCAGCATGGGGACTAGTTCGGCGAACACCGGGGAGCTGTTTTTT.

The CDR3 sequence is CAISAPDRGLVTQYF. The CDR3 DNA reads as TGTGCCATCAGTGCCCCGGACAGGGGGCTGGTTACGCAGTATTTT. V usage is TRBV10-3 and J usage is TRBJ2-3, with TRBD1 matching 11 bases. The CDR3 has 15 residues. Germline V gene lookup returns CDR1 ENHRY and CDR2 SYGVKD. V gave up 4 bases and J gave up 8 bases; unmatched junction bases: 8.